This is a list of T cell receptor beta chains from one sample in a study of identical twins. TCRdb redid the calling of the 5' RACE reads with MiXCR, one entry per CDR3 protein. The table includes about 530,000 distinct CDR3 sequences, roughly 15% detected once. These data were also reused for a study on yellow fever vaccine responses in identical twins.

Sequences were obtained from CD4+ T cells sorted from blood. These receptor sequences come from a woman aged 18-30 years in good health. The CDR3 runs from the conserved cysteine through the conserved F or W. Each record gives: clone size, V gene, J gene, D gene, CDR3 DNA, CDR3 protein. The D gene is left open where the match is weak. Expanded clones get a size class; other rows say once, few or many, or leave the size out.

>-|TRBV28|TRBJ1-6|-
TGTGCCAGCAGTTCCGTCCAGGTGTATAATTCACCCCTCCACTTT
CASSSVQVYNSPLHF
>few|TRBV3-1|TRBJ1-2|-
TGTGCCAGCAGCCAAGACTCGTTACTCCAGGGAAACGGCTACACCTTC
CASSQDSLLQGNGYTF
>-|TRBV15|TRBJ2-1|TRBD2
TGTGCCACCGCTCGCGGGGGGAGATCCTACAATGAGCAGTTCTTC
CATARGGRSYNEQFF
>-|TRBV12-3/TRBV12-4|TRBJ2-3|TRBD1
TGTGCCAGCAGTAACGGGACAGGTTTAATCACAGATACGCAGTATTTT
CASSNGTGLITDTQYF
>-|TRBV6-1|TRBJ2-1|-
TGTGCCAGCAGTGAGATGACATCCAGCTTTTACAATGAGCAGTTCTTC
CASSEMTSSFYNEQFF
>few|TRBV3-1|TRBJ2-3|TRBD2
TGTGCCAGCCTCCTGAGCGGGAGGCCAGATACGCAGTATTTT
CASLLSGRPDTQYF
>few|TRBV6-5|TRBJ1-2|TRBD1
TGTGCCAGCAGTTCGTCGCCAGGGGGCTATGGCTACACCTTC
CASSSSPGGYGYTF
>few|TRBV10-3|TRBJ1-1|-
TGTGCCATCAGTGAGTCTGGACAAGAGTCGTGTTTT
CAISESGQESCF
>many|TRBV11-2|TRBJ2-1|TRBD2
TGTGCCAGCAGCTTAGATAAAAGAGCGGGAGGGGGCAATGAGCAGTTCTTC
CASSLDKRAGGGNEQFF
>-|TRBV5-5|TRBJ2-5|-
TGTGCCAGCAGCTTGAGCCAGATACAAGAGACCCAGTACTTC
CASSLSQIQETQYF
>-|TRBV18|TRBJ1-6|-
TGTGCCAGCTCACCAGGAGGGGTGTTTGGCGGGAGCTCCTATAATTCACCCCTCCACTTT
CASSPGGVFGGSSYNSPLHF
>-|TRBV11-1|TRBJ2-1|-
TGTGCCAGCAGCTCGTCGGACGGGAGCTCCTACAATGAGCAGTTCTTC
CASSSSDGSSYNEQFF
>-|TRBV28|TRBJ1-1|-
TGTGCCAGCAGTTCCGACACCCACACTGAAGCTTTCTTT
CASSSDTHTEAFF
>many|TRBV10-3|TRBJ2-3|TRBD2
TGTGCCATCGGGGGGACTAGCGGGAGCACAGATACGCAGTATTTT
CAIGGTSGSTDTQYF
>-|TRBV19|TRBJ1-5|-
TGTGCCAGTAGTATAGTTTGGGATAGCAATCAGCCCCAGCATTTT
CASSIVWDSNQPQHF
>few|TRBV7-9|TRBJ2-2|TRBD1
TGTGCCAGCAGCTCAGGGGACAGACCGAACACCGGGGAGCTGTTTTTT
CASSSGDRPNTGELFF
>few|TRBV2|TRBJ2-1|TRBD2
TGTGCCGGAAACCGGGACTACCAGGGTGAGCAGTTCTTC
CAGNRDYQGEQFF
>few|TRBV6-5|TRBJ2-4|-
TGTGCCAGCAGTTACTCGACGAAGGGGAAAAACATTCAGTACTTC
CASSYSTKGKNIQYF
>-|TRBV4-1|TRBJ1-1|-
TGCGCCAGCAGCCAAGTGGATCGTGGACAAAAGAACACTGAAGCTTTCTTT
CASSQVDRGQKNTEAFF
>once|TRBV27|TRBJ2-1|-
TGTGCCAGCAGCAACCACCGGGACATTCACAATGAGCAGTTCTTC
CASSNHRDIHNEQFF
>many|TRBV10-3|TRBJ1-2|-
TGTGCCATCAGCCCATCAACTGAGTATGGCTACACCTTC
CAISPSTEYGYTF
>few|TRBV3-1|TRBJ2-6|-
TGTGCCAGCAGCCAAGATGTAGGGGGGTTCGGGGCCAACGTCCTGACTTTC
CASSQDVGGFGANVLTF
>many|TRBV12-3/TRBV12-4|TRBJ2-5|TRBD2
TGTGCCAGCTCACGACTAGCGCAAGAGACCCAGTACTTC
CASSRLAQETQYF
>-|TRBV18|TRBJ2-5|-
TGTGCCAGCTCAACCCGCCAAGAGACCCAGTACTTC
CASSTRQETQYF
>-|TRBV11-2|TRBJ1-2|-
TGTGCCAGCAGCTTAGACACCCGGGGCGGGCCCCTGGGCTACACCTTC
CASSLDTRGGPLGYTF
>-|TRBV5-4|TRBJ1-4|-
TGTGCCAGCAGCCTCCAGGGAGCCCCTAATGAAAAACTGTTTTTT
CASSLQGAPNEKLFF
>-|TRBV6-2/TRBV6-3|TRBJ1-3|-
TGTGCCAGCAGTAATGGGGACTTCGGAGGAAACACCATATATTTT
CASSNGDFGGNTIYF
>-|TRBV27|TRBJ2-7|-
TGTGCCAGCACCTCCGTAAGGGGGGACGAGCAGTACTTC
CASTSVRGDEQYF
>few|TRBV20-1|TRBJ2-7|TRBD1
TGCAGTGCTACCAAACCGGGACAGGGCTACGAGCAGTACTTC
CSATKPGQGYEQYF
>few|TRBV19|TRBJ2-6|-
TGTGCCAGTACCACAGGGTACTCTGGGGCCAACGTCCTGACTTTC
CASTTGYSGANVLTF
>many|TRBV7-8|TRBJ2-6|-
TGTGCCAGCAGCAAAGGGGGGTCTGGGGCCAACGTCCTGACTTTC
CASSKGGSGANVLTF
>-|TRBV10-3|TRBJ2-5|TRBD1
TGTGCCATCAGTGAGTCAGGGACAGGGAAAGAGACCCAGTACTTC
CAISESGTGKETQYF
>few|TRBV28|TRBJ2-2|-
TGTGCCAGCAGGGACGGACGGACGAACACCGGGGAGCTGTTTTTT
CASRDGRTNTGELFF
>-|TRBV20-1|TRBJ1-1|-
TGCAGTGCTAAACGGACAACCATGAACACTGAAGCTTTCTTT
CSAKRTTMNTEAFF
>many|TRBV20-1|TRBJ1-6|TRBD1
TGCAGTGCCAAACCCGGGACAGGGGATTCACCCCTCCACTTT
CSAKPGTGDSPLHF
>-|TRBV7-7|TRBJ2-1|-
TGTGCCAGCAGCTTAGGGGAGTTTCCCGGGAATGAGCAGTTCTTC
CASSLGEFPGNEQFF
>few|TRBV20-1|TRBJ2-7|-
TGCAGCGGAGGGCCAGGGACCTACGAGCAGTACTTC
CSGGPGTYEQYF
>few|TRBV5-1|TRBJ2-5|-
TGCGCCAGCAGCTTAAACAACCACCAGGAGACCCAGTACTTC
CASSLNNHQETQYF
>-|TRBV12-3/TRBV12-4|TRBJ2-5|-
TGTGCCAGCAGGTCCCAGGACCCCCTTAATGGGACCCAGTACTTC
CASRSQDPLNGTQYF
>-|TRBV14|TRBJ2-1|TRBD1
TGTGCCAGCAGCCAAAGGGGGCCGGGACAGGGGAATGAGCAGTTCTTC
CASSQRGPGQGNEQFF
>-|TRBV20-1|TRBJ2-3|-
TGCAGTGCTAGAGGAAGGCGGGGGCTCGTTATTGGCACAGATACGCAGTATTTT
CSARGRRGLVIGTDTQYF
>-|TRBV19|TRBJ2-1|-
TGTGCCAGTAGTGAGCTAGTCCACAATGAGCAGTTCTTC
CASSELVHNEQFF
>-|TRBV3-1|TRBJ1-6|-
TGTGCCAGCAGCCAGGGGGGTCATAATTCACCCCTCCACTTT
CASSQGGHNSPLHF
>few|TRBV3-1|TRBJ2-1|-
TGTGCCAGCAGCCAAGATCTGTTCCAGGCTACCTACAATGAGCAGTTCTTC
CASSQDLFQATYNEQFF
>few|TRBV10-3|TRBJ2-1|TRBD2
TGTGCCATCAGTGGCCTAGCGGGGGACTCCTACAATGAGCAGTTCTTC
CAISGLAGDSYNEQFF
>few|TRBV5-1|TRBJ2-1|TRBD1
TGCGCCAGCAGCTTAACTCCGGGACAGGTATACAATGAGCAGTTCTTC
CASSLTPGQVYNEQFF
>-|TRBV5-1|TRBJ1-1|-
TGCGCCAGCAGCCCTTACAGGGCGGTCACTGAAGCTTTCTTT
CASSPYRAVTEAFF
>few|TRBV5-6|TRBJ2-1|TRBD2
TGTGCCAGCAGCTTTAGGGCTAGCGGGGCCTACAATGAGCAGTTCTTC
CASSFRASGAYNEQFF
>few|TRBV29-1|TRBJ1-4|TRBD1
TGCAGCGTAGCCCGGACAGGGCCTAATGAAAAACTGTTTTTT
CSVARTGPNEKLFF
>once|TRBV3-1|TRBJ1-2|-
TGTGCCAGCAGCCAGGCAGGGGTAGGCTACACCTTC
CASSQAGVGYTF
>-|TRBV6-6|TRBJ1-6|-
TGTGCCAGCAGTTACTCTCCGGATTCACCCCTCCACTTT
CASSYSPDSPLHF
>few|TRBV9|TRBJ1-3|-
TGTGCCAGCAGCGAGGCGGACAGCTTCTCTGGAAACACCATATATTTT
CASSEADSFSGNTIYF
>-|TRBV27|TRBJ1-4|TRBD1
TGTGCCACCAGAAAAGGACAGGGAAGCGAAAAACTGTTTTTT
CATRKGQGSEKLFF